This T cell receptor (beta chain) was sequenced in a study of T cell repertoires in cytomegalovirus infection. Study-wide background: HLA-B-restricted CMV epitopes that are well studied, plus recently identified HLA-C-restricted ones, were used by the study. Based on public TCR beta signatures, there were indications of CMV infection and of a matching HLA type.

TCRdb re-called the reads through MiXCR, storing one row per CDR3 protein. The table records 830,000 or so distinct CDR3 sequences, about 33% of them present only once. Study results and limitations: Cumulative frequency (of public TCR beta family members) identified carriers of CMV plus the relevant HLA.

Note on this clonotype: Its antigen is as yet unknown.

This clonotype originated in a human donor in good health (CMV status not recorded). Some clones in this sample may be carry-over from other donors' samples. This specimen consisted of cultured CD8+ T cells from PBMCs, obtained from culture after CMV antigen stimulation.

In DNA form, the CDR3 reads TGTGCCATCAGTGAGTCTGGACAGGGCTCCTACAATGAGCAGTTCTTC. Amino acid sequence: CAISESGQGSYNEQFF. The V and J genes are TRBV10-3 and TRBJ2-1; 8 nucleotides align to TRBD1. The CDR3 has 16 residues. The V gene's germline CDR1 is ENHRY and CDR2 SYGVKD. The V and J ends lost 0 bases and 0 bases, in that order; junction bases with no gene match: 1.